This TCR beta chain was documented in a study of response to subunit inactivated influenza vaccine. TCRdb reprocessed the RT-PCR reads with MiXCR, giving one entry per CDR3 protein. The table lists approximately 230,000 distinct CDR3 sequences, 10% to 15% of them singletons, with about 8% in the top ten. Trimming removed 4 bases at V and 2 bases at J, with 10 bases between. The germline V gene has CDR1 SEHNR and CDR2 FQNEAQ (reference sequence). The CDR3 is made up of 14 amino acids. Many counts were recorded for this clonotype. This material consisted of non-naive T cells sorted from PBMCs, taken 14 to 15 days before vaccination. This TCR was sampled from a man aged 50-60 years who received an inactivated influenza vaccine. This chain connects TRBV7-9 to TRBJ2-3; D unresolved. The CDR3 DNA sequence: TGTGCCAGCAGCTCACAGCCTTCCACAGATACGCAGTATTTT. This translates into CASSSQPSTDTQYF.